The entry below describes one T cell receptor beta chain. The table lists this clone with a few counts. This receptor's antigen is unknown. Nothing much larger sits one base from this clone, and base qualities are not available. The CDR3 spans 13 residues, from the cysteine through the phenylalanine. Only the CDR3 part of the read is kept: 39 bases, read in frame from the first base. Looking up the germline V gene (reference sequence) yields CDR1 LNHDA and CDR2 SQIVND. The trim is 7 bases for V and 9 bases for J, with a gap of 18 bases between the germline ends. Whole blood was collected in K2EDTA tubes by collaborating institutions according to the institutions' own protocols. For TCRbeta analysis, collaborators shipped samples as frozen whole blood, isolated PBMCs, or DNA extracted from either of those sample types. This entry is derived from a study of blood T cell repertoires in COVID-19 (dated by TCRdb to about 2020). About the investigation overall: Samples covering the acute and convalescent phases of COVID-19 were provided by collaborators in the United States, Italy and Spain. The material from the prospective study consisted of cDNA or gDNA derived from T cells, B-cell-depleted T cells, or PBMCs. Deeply sampled blood TCRbeta repertoires from subjects exposed to, actively infected with, or recovered from COVID-19 were included in the dataset. A freely available public database, intended as a resource for researchers studying the immune response to SARS-CoV-2, is where the repertoires were released. Where available, HLA class I and class II types were taken from metadata supplied by the sample provider and were not determined by assay-based typing. Nearly every sample came with metadata listing a de-identified subject ID, COVID-19 status, age in years and sex. Samples came from the ongoing ImmuneRACE study (first 160 participants) plus 1,254 subjects from 6 global collaborators. Study-level results and caveats: How much clinical and demographic metadata was included differed by source and by participant, and the metadata was provided uncurated.

The immunoSEQ Assay, a bias-controlled multiplex PCR, was used to amplify TCRbeta CDR3 regions from genomic DNA. For the original study's pipeline: The number of nucleated cells in each sample was estimated from the amplification of reference gene primers within the assay. To quantify the absolute abundance of each unique TCRbeta CDR3 rearrangement, sequence reads were collapsed and filtered. Productive Simpson clonality was computed per sample as the square root of Simpson's diversity index over productive rearrangements. Here the immuneACCESS table is served through TCRdb, limited to in-frame sequences with V and J called. Missing clones are a known gap in these copies; in checked studies unresolved V genes cover under half, and the rest lacks a known reason. V and J calls and clone size are copied from that table; D and trimming were computed from the DNA. The sample yields 45,000 to 70,000 clones; around 93% were counted once. The leading ten clones occupy about 7% of the sample.

The receptor was isolated from a woman aged 55 to 70 with active or convalescent COVID-19. Recombination connected TRBV19 to TRBJ1-1, with TRBD1 tentatively as D gene (6 bases match). Sequencing used peripheral blood. The DNA sequence is given as TGTGCCAGTACCCCCGAAGGGGGACTAAAAGCTTTCTTT. This codes for CASTPEGGLKAFF.